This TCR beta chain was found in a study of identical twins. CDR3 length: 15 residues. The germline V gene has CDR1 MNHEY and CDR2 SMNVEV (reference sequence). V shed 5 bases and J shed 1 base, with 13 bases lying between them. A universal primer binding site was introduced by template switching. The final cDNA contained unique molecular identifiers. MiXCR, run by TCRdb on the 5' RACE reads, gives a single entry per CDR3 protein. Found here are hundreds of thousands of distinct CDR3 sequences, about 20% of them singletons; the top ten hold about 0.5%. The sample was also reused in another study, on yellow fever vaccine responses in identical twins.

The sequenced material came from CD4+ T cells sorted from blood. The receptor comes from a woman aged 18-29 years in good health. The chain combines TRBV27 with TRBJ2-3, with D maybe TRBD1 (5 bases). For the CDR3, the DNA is TGTGCCAGCAGTCCCCCAATCAGGGGCACAGATACGCAGTATTTT. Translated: CASSPPIRGTDTQYF.